This is a list of T cell receptor beta chains from one sample in a study of T cells in Graves' hyperthyroidism and ophthalmopathy. From the multiplex PCR reads, TCRdb called clonotypes with MiXCR, one entry per CDR3 protein. The data contain a few hundred thousand distinct CDR3 sequences, 35% to 55% of them singletons. The sample was peripheral blood or thyroid tissue (not recorded which). The receptor source for this set is a woman aged 18-29 years with Graves' hyperthyroidism. CDR3s include the opening cysteine and the closing phenylalanine or tryptophan. A D gene is named only where the DNA matches it firmly. Only part of the rows carry a size: once, few, many, or a class if the clone is expanded.

V	D	J	size	CDR3	DNA
TRBV12-3/TRBV12-4	-	TRBJ1-6	-	CASSLRLAGSSYNSPLHF	TGTGCCAGCAGTTTAAGACTAGCGGGGAGCTCCTATAATTCACCCCTCCACTTT
TRBV7-8	-	TRBJ2-7	many	CASSWVRGYEQYF	TGTGCCAGCAGCTGGGTACGGGGTTACGAGCAGTACTTC
TRBV7-2	TRBD1	TRBJ1-3	-	CASSLDQGANTIYF	TGTGCCAGCAGCTTAGACCAGGGGGCAAACACCATATATTTT
TRBV29-1	-	TRBJ1-1	-	CSVDRGTVNTEAFF	TGCAGCGTTGATAGGGGGACGGTGAACACTGAAGCTTTCTTT
TRBV5-6	TRBD1	TRBJ2-7	many	CASTRTGRSYEQYF	TGTGCCAGCACCAGGACAGGGAGATCCTACGAGCAGTACTTC
TRBV25-1	-	TRBJ2-7	-	CASSEGAGEALYEQYF	TGTGCCAGCAGTGAAGGAGCGGGTGAGGCTCTCTACGAGCAGTACTTC
TRBV6-6	-	TRBJ2-7	many	CASSYTSTYEQYF	TGTGCCAGCAGTTACACCAGTACCTACGAGCAGTACTTC
TRBV29-1	-	TRBJ1-5	-	CSSYSRVTELDQPQHF	TGCAGCAGTTACTCGAGGGTCACAGAGCTTGATCAGCCCCAGCATTTT
TRBV19	-	TRBJ1-1	many	CASEQQMNTEAFF	TGTGCTTCAGAGCAGCAGATGAACACTGAAGCTTTCTTT
TRBV2	-	TRBJ1-1	-	CASLGTVNTEAFF	TGTGCCAGCTTGGGGACGGTGAACACTGAAGCTTTCTTT
TRBV15	-	TRBJ2-7	many	CATSPAAAYEQYF	TGTGCCACCAGCCCCGCCGCAGCCTACGAGCAGTACTTC
TRBV5-3	-	TRBJ2-5	-	CASSLVPNEGPEETQYF	TGTGCCAGCAGCTTGGTCCCCAACGAGGGGCCGGAGGAGACCCAGTACTTC
TRBV7-2	-	TRBJ1-4	-	CASSPGIGEKLFF	TGTGCCAGCAGCCCCGGTATCGGCGAAAAACTGTTTTTT
TRBV7-2	-	TRBJ1-5	-	CASRLTADSNQPQHF	TGTGCCAGCAGGTTAACGGCAGATAGCAATCAGCCCCAGCATTTT
TRBV2	-	TRBJ1-2	-	CASTTPGREVRGYTF	TGTGCCAGCACCACCCCGGGGAGAGAGGTGCGGGGCTACACCTTC
TRBV27	-	TRBJ2-7	many	CGVGGRSYEQYF	TGTGGAGTAGGGGGGAGGTCGTACGAGCAGTACTTC
TRBV20-1	-	TRBJ1-5	many	CSASVQRPNQPQHF	TGCAGTGCTAGTGTTCAGCGCCCCAATCAGCCCCAGCATTTT
TRBV29-1	-	TRBJ1-4	-	CSVEGTKLSGKLFF	TGCAGCGTGGAGGGGACTAAGTTATCTGGAAAACTGTTTTTT
TRBV7-8	TRBD2	TRBJ2-7	many	CASSLVGGRGSYEQYF	TGTGCCAGCAGCTTAGTGGGCGGGAGAGGATCCTACGAGCAGTACTTC
TRBV10-3	TRBD1	TRBJ1-2	once	CAISAGDRANYGYTF	TGTGCCATCAGTGCTGGAGACAGGGCCAACTATGGCTACACCTTC
TRBV11-2	-	TRBJ1-1	many	CASSFDMENTEAFF	TGTGCCAGCAGCTTCGATATGGAGAACACTGAAGCTTTCTTT
TRBV4-2	-	TRBJ1-2	-	CAAIRAGYTF	TGTGCCGCGATACGTGCGGGCTACACCTTC
TRBV2	-	TRBJ2-7	many	CASSGGGSYEQYF	TGTGCCAGCAGCGGAGGCGGGTCCTACGAGCAGTACTTC
TRBV7-8	-	TRBJ2-1	few	CASSLGGLYNEQFF	TGTGCCAGCAGCTTAGGAGGCCTCTACAATGAGCAGTTCTTC
TRBV20-1	-	TRBJ2-7	-	CSAPRGRDEQYF	TGCAGTGCTCCCCGCGGTAGGGACGAGCAGTACTTC
TRBV7-2	-	TRBJ2-7	-	CASSSTRTGGYEQYF	TGTGCCAGCAGCTCAACAAGAACTGGGGGCTACGAGCAGTACTTC
TRBV20-1	-	TRBJ2-2	-	CSARDFRQEAGELFF	TGCAGTGCTAGAGATTTTCGACAGGAGGCCGGGGAGCTGTTTTTT
TRBV2	TRBD2	TRBJ2-7	few	CASTGTSGNYEQYF	TGTGCCAGCACCGGGACTAGCGGGAACTACGAGCAGTACTTC
TRBV12-3/TRBV12-4	-	TRBJ2-7	-	CASSWGRYEQYF	TGTGCCAGCAGTTGGGGGCGCTACGAGCAGTACTTC
TRBV7-8	-	TRBJ2-2	many	CASSLSAGANTGELFF	TGTGCCAGCAGCTTAAGTGCCGGGGCGAACACCGGGGAGCTGTTTTTT
TRBV27	-	TRBJ2-7	many	CASSFTGVSYEQYF	TGTGCCAGCAGTTTTACTGGAGTTTCCTACGAGCAGTACTTC
TRBV29-1	-	TRBJ2-7	-	CSVASSYEQYF	TGCAGCGTCGCCAGCTCCTACGAGCAGTACTTC
TRBV2	-	TRBJ1-2	-	CASIGGLGYTF	TGTGCCAGCATCGGGGGGCTCGGCTACACCTTC
TRBV2	TRBD2	TRBJ2-1	-	CASSELAGVGEQFF	TGTGCCAGCAGTGAACTAGCGGGAGTCGGTGAGCAGTTCTTC
TRBV12-3/TRBV12-4	-	TRBJ1-1	many	CASSLSPDTEAFF	TGTGCCAGCAGTTTATCGCCTGACACTGAAGCTTTCTTT
TRBV12-3/TRBV12-4	-	TRBJ2-3	few	CASTGQHSTDTQYF	TGTGCCAGCACGGGGCAACACAGCACAGATACGCAGTATTTT
TRBV9	-	TRBJ2-6	-	CARHSGANVLTF	TGTGCTAGACACTCTGGGGCCAACGTCCTGACTTTC
TRBV12-3/TRBV12-4	-	TRBJ2-7	many	CASSLGDSGISYEQYF	TGTGCCAGCAGTTTAGGGGACAGCGGGATTTCCTACGAGCAGTACTTC
TRBV4-1	TRBD2	TRBJ2-7	-	CASSTPSGSYEQYF	TGCGCCAGCAGCACGCCTAGCGGGAGCTACGAGCAGTACTTC
TRBV20-1	TRBD1	TRBJ2-3	-	CSAWDRGTDTQYF	TGCAGTGCTTGGGACAGGGGAACAGATACGCAGTATTTT
TRBV7-6	-	TRBJ2-7	-	CASSSGTVKYEQYF	TGTGCCAGCAGCTCTGGGACGGTGAAATACGAGCAGTACTTC
TRBV5-4	TRBD1	TRBJ1-2	few	CASSWGQGALGYTF	TGTGCCAGCAGCTGGGGACAGGGGGCGCTTGGCTACACCTTC
TRBV6-1	-	TRBJ1-5	many	CASSEVGPGMSNQPQHF	TGTGCCAGCAGTGAAGTGGGGCCAGGGATGAGCAATCAGCCCCAGCATTTT
TRBV4-3	-	TRBJ1-6	many	CASNFWGVNSPLHF	TGCGCCAGCAACTTCTGGGGGGTCAATTCACCCCTCCACTTT
TRBV7-6	TRBD1	TRBJ2-7	-	CASSLDRNNEQYF	TGTGCCAGCAGCTTGGACAGGAACAATGAGCAGTACTTC
TRBV25-1	TRBD2	TRBJ2-5	-	CASSEWGTSGLGETQYF	TGTGCCAGCAGTGAATGGGGGACTAGCGGGTTGGGCGAGACCCAGTACTTC
TRBV2	TRBD1	TRBJ1-1	-	CASSSRQGNTGAFF	TGTGCCAGCAGCTCCCGACAGGGAAACACTGGAGCTTTCTTT
TRBV29-1	-	TRBJ2-7	-	CSLVGSYEQYF	TGCAGCTTGGTTGGGTCCTACGAGCAGTACTTC
TRBV18	-	TRBJ2-7	few	CASSPVLGTYEQYF	TGTGCCAGCTCACCAGTTCTGGGGACCTACGAGCAGTACTTC
TRBV7-6	-	TRBJ2-1	-	CASNNNEQFF	TGTGCCAGCAACAACAATGAGCAGTTCTTC
TRBV6-2/TRBV6-3	TRBD2	TRBJ2-7	many	CASLAGGLYEQYF	TGTGCCAGTCTAGCGGGAGGGCTCTACGAGCAGTACTTC
TRBV6-5	TRBD2	TRBJ2-1	-	CASSRSSGRGYNEQFF	TGTGCCAGCAGCCGCTCTAGCGGGAGAGGGTACAATGAGCAGTTCTTC
TRBV4-1	-	TRBJ1-2	many	CASSQESLFYGYTF	TGCGCCAGCAGCCAAGAGTCCCTTTTTTATGGCTACACCTTC
TRBV20-1	-	TRBJ1-1	-	CSASSLVALNTEAFF	TGCAGTGCCAGCAGCCTCGTAGCATTGAACACTGAAGCTTTCTTT
TRBV4-3	TRBD2	TRBJ2-7	many	CASSRDPAGKEQYF	TGCGCCAGCAGCCGAGACCCAGCGGGAAAAGAGCAGTACTTC
TRBV5-1	-	TRBJ2-2	-	CASSSDGF	TGCGCCAGCAGCTCGGACGGGTTT
TRBV5-6	-	TRBJ2-6	-	CASSRTEGLYSEANVLTF	TGTGCCAGCAGCCGGACGGAGGGGCTTTACTCCGAAGCCAACGTCCTGACTTTC
TRBV5-1	-	TRBJ1-2	-	CASSFMNRETDGYTF	TGCGCCAGCAGCTTTATGAACAGGGAAACCGATGGCTACACCTTC
TRBV10-3	-	TRBJ2-2	many	CAISALQGDGELFF	TGTGCCATCAGTGCCTTGCAGGGAGACGGGGAGCTGTTTTTT